Listed below are T cell receptor beta chains from one sample, sequenced in a study of a mutant IDH1 vaccine in newly diagnosed glioma. Data came from immunoSEQ multiplex PCR; TCRdb stores just in-frame clones and leaves some out. The sample consists of approximately 60,000 clones, 82% of them appearing once. No antigen has been assigned to these receptors. The source material was PBMCs, sampled from a glioma patient whose treatment included an IDH1 peptide vaccine. These receptors were obtained from a woman under 30 with glioma. Some clones in this sample may be carry-over from other donors' samples. Each CDR3 is given with its conserved first and last residue. A D gene is named only where the DNA matches it firmly. Size is stated for part of the rows, as once, few or many counts, or as a class when the clone is expanded.

TRBJ2-2 | NA | TRBV28 | NA | TGTGCCAGCACCCTCGGAGGCCTCGGGGAGCTGTTTTTT | CASTLGGLGELFF
TRBJ2-7 | TRBD2 | TRBV11-3 | NA | TGTGCCAGCAGCTTAGAGGGTTATGGCACTAGCGGGAGTTCCGAGCAGTACTTC | CASSLEGYGTSGSSEQYF
TRBJ2-6 | NA | TRBV6-1 | NA | TGTGCCATCTACCCTGGGGCCAACGTCCTGACTTTC | CAIYPGANVLTF
TRBJ2-7 | NA | TRBV7-2 | NA | TGTGCCAGCAGCAGGGAAATCCAAGACGAGCAGTACTTC | CASSREIQDEQYF
TRBJ2-1 | NA | TRBV30 | NA | TGTGCCTCGACCTTGAGATCTTCTGGGGGTTACAATGAGCAGTTCTTC | CASTLRSSGGYNEQFF
TRBJ2-5 | NA | TRBV15 | NA | TGTGCCACCAGCAGAGATAGTCAGACCCAGTACTTC | CATSRDSQTQYF
TRBJ1-3 | NA | TRBV29-1 | NA | TGCAGCGTTGCCGGGGGTGGGCTCTACTCTGGAAACACCATATATTTT | CSVAGGGLYSGNTIYF
TRBJ1-1 | NA | TRBV5-1 | NA | TGCGCCAGCTGGGCGGGGACTGAAGCTTTCTTT | CASWAGTEAFF
TRBJ2-7 | NA | TRBV4-1 | NA | TGCGCCAGCAGCCAACTCGGCAGGGGCTCGATCTACGAGCAGTACTTC | CASSQLGRGSIYEQYF
TRBJ2-7 | TRBD1 | TRBV5-1 | NA | TGCGCCAGCAGCGTTGGGGGGACAGGGGGCGCCGAGCGGTACTTC | CASSVGGTGGAERYF
TRBJ1-1 | NA | TRBV7-9 | NA | TGTGCCAGCAGCGCAGCAGGGAGGACTGAAGCTTTCTTT | CASSAAGRTEAFF
TRBJ1-3 | NA | TRBV4-2 | few | TGTGCCAGCAGCCAAGAATCCTTACTCGGCTCTGGAAACACCATATATTTT | CASSQESLLGSGNTIYF
TRBJ2-3 | TRBD2 | TRBV29-1 | NA | TGCAGCGTTGACGGGAGGGCAGATACGCAGTATTTT | CSVDGRADTQYF
TRBJ1-2 | TRBD1 | TRBV23-1 | NA | TGCGCCAGCAGTCAAAGACGACAGGGTGAAACCGGCTACACCTTC | CASSQRRQGETGYTF
TRBJ1-2 | NA | TRBV29-1 | NA | TGCAGCGTTGAGTCAATTTGGGGGGGCAATGGCTACACCTTC | CSVESIWGGNGYTF
TRBJ2-7 | NA | TRBV23-1 | NA | TGCGCCAGCAGTCTCCAACACTTACATCAAGCCTACGAGCAGTACTTC | CASSLQHLHQAYEQYF
TRBJ2-7 | TRBD2 | TRBV6-1 | NA | TGTGCCAGCAGTTTGGGGGGGTCCTACGAGCAGTACTTC | CASSLGGSYEQYF
TRBJ2-7 | NA | TRBV6-5 | NA | TGTGCCAGCAGGGGGCCGGGGACGGGCTCCTACGAGCAGTACTTC | CASRGPGTGSYEQYF
TRBJ1-4 | NA | TRBV5-1 | NA | TGCGCCAGCAGCTCAACAGGTGAAAAACTGTTTTTT | CASSSTGEKLFF
TRBJ2-1 | NA | TRBV6-4 | large | TGTGCCAGCAGTGACCTGGCCACCAATGAGCAGTTCTTC | CASSDLATNEQFF
TRBJ2-7 | NA | TRBV4-2 | NA | TGTGCCAGCAGCCAGGAGGCGGGGTACGAGCAGTACTTC | CASSQEAGYEQYF
TRBJ2-6 | TRBD1 | TRBV4-2 | NA | TGTGCCAGCAGCCAAGTCACAATCCAGGGGGCCGGGGCCAACGTCCTGACTTTC | CASSQVTIQGAGANVLTF
TRBJ2-2 | TRBD2 | TRBV18 | NA | TGTGCCAGCTCAACCGGGACTAGCGGGGTGAACACCGGGGAGCTGTTTTTT | CASSTGTSGVNTGELFF
TRBJ2-1 | NA | TRBV7-6 | NA | TGTGCCAGCAGCTTATACATGAATGAGCAGTTCTTC | CASSLYMNEQFF
TRBJ2-7 | TRBD2 | TRBV27 | NA | TGTGCCAGCAGTTTGCGGGGGGCGTACGAGCAGTACTTC | CASSLRGAYEQYF
TRBJ1-1 | NA | TRBV19 | NA | TGTGCCAGTAGGTGGGATCAGGTTTCGGTGGCTTTCTTT | CASRWDQVSVAFF
TRBJ2-7 | NA | TRBV29-1 | NA | TGCAGCGTTTCTAGTCTCCGAGAGCAGTACTTC | CSVSSLREQYF
TRBJ1-1 | NA | TRBV4-2 | NA | TGTGCCAGCAGCCAAGAAGCTAACACTGAAGCTTTCTTT | CASSQEANTEAFF
TRBJ2-7 | TRBD1 | TRBV11-3 | NA | TGTGCCAGCAGCTTAGAGACAGGGTGGGCCTACGAGCAGTACTTC | CASSLETGWAYEQYF
TRBJ1-3 | NA | TRBV30 | NA | TGTGCCTGGAGTCCTGGAGGGGTTGGAAACACCATATATTTT | CAWSPGGVGNTIYF
TRBJ2-7 | TRBD1 | TRBV7-2 | few | TGTGCCAGCAGCGGAGGTCGGACAGGGGGCTACGAGCAGTACTTC | CASSGGRTGGYEQYF
TRBJ1-1 | NA | TRBV7-9 | once | TGTGCCAGCAGCCGCGGCACTGAAGCTTTCTTT | CASSRGTEAFF
TRBJ1-1 | NA | TRBV2 | NA | TGTGCCAGCAGCAAAGAGGGGGTGGGAACTGAAGCTTTCTTT | CASSKEGVGTEAFF
TRBJ1-5 | NA | TRBV6-6 | NA | TGTGCCAGCACCCAGGGTAATCAGCCCCAGCATTTT | CASTQGNQPQHF
TRBJ2-6 | TRBD1 | TRBV2 | NA | TGTGCCACCTCCGGGACAGGGTTTCCCGGGGCCAACGTCCTGACTTTC | CATSGTGFPGANVLTF
TRBJ1-1 | TRBD1 | TRBV7-3 | NA | TGTGCCAGCAGCTTGGACAGGGGTGAAGCTTTCTTT | CASSLDRGEAFF
TRBJ2-3 | NA | TRBV29-1 | NA | TGCAGCATTGGCACAGATACGCAGTATTTT | CSIGTDTQYF
TRBJ2-2 | NA | TRBV4-1 | NA | TGCGCCAGCAGCCAAGTTTATCCGGTTGGCACCGGGGAGCTGTTTTTT | CASSQVYPVGTGELFF
TRBJ1-2 | TRBD1 | TRBV6-1 | NA | TGTGCCAGCACTCAAGACAGGGTTAACTATGGCTACACCTTC | CASTQDRVNYGYTF
TRBJ2-1 | NA | TRBV9 | NA | TGTGCCAGCAGCGTAGGGCATTCCTTCTCCTACAATGAGCAGTTCTTC | CASSVGHSFSYNEQFF
TRBJ2-6 | TRBD2 | TRBV5-4 | few | TGTGCCAGCAGCTTGTCACTAGCGGGGGGGGGCTCTGGGGCCAACGTCCTGACTTTC | CASSLSLAGGGSGANVLTF
TRBJ1-1 | NA | TRBV6-5 | few | TGTGCCAGCAGTATAGGGGGGACCACTGAAGCTTTCTTT | CASSIGGTTEAFF
TRBJ1-3 | TRBD1 | TRBV19 | NA | TGTGCCAGTAGTATTCTAAGCACAGGGGCTGCTGGAAACACCATATATTTT | CASSILSTGAAGNTIYF
TRBJ2-7 | NA | TRBV9 | NA | TGTGCCAGCAGCCCGTCCGGGATGAGTGGCTCCTACGAGCAGTACTTC | CASSPSGMSGSYEQYF
TRBJ1-2 | TRBD1 | TRBV7-2 | NA | TGTGCCAGCAGCCCAAATCCAGGGGGAGGTGGCTACACCTTC | CASSPNPGGGGYTF
TRBJ2-7 | NA | TRBV27 | NA | TGTGCCAGCAGTCCCCCCGGGTCAACTAACCTGTACGAGCAGTACTTC | CASSPPGSTNLYEQYF
TRBJ2-7 | NA | TRBV30 | NA | TGTGCCTGGAGTAGTAGGGAGGACGAGCAGTACTTC | CAWSSREDEQYF
TRBJ1-5 | TRBD1 | TRBV27 | NA | TGTGCCAGCAGTTCCCTTGGACAGGGGAATCAGCCCCAGCATTTT | CASSSLGQGNQPQHF
TRBJ2-7 | NA | TRBV7-2 | NA | TGTGCCAGCAGCCCCTCATCAGGTGCCTACGAGCAGTACTTC | CASSPSSGAYEQYF
TRBJ2-1 | NA | TRBV7-2 | NA | TGTGCCAGCAGCTCATGGGCCCACAATGAGCAGTTCTTC | CASSSWAHNEQFF
TRBJ2-7 | TRBD2 | TRBV7-9 | NA | TGTGCCAGCAGCCCCCGACTAGCGGGAAAAACCAGGGGTGGGTACGAGCAGTACTTC | CASSPRLAGKTRGGYEQYF
TRBJ1-2 | NA | TRBV7-9 | NA | TGTGCCAGCAGCTCCTCCGGGCAAGACTATGGCTACACCTTC | CASSSSGQDYGYTF
TRBJ2-7 | TRBD2 | TRBV13 | NA | TGTGCCAGCAGCCGTAGCGGGGGGCGCTACGAGCAGTACTTC | CASSRSGGRYEQYF
TRBJ1-4 | NA | TRBV7-6 | NA | TGTGCCAGCAGCAATGGACAGACTGATAATGAAAAACTGTTTTTT | CASSNGQTDNEKLFF